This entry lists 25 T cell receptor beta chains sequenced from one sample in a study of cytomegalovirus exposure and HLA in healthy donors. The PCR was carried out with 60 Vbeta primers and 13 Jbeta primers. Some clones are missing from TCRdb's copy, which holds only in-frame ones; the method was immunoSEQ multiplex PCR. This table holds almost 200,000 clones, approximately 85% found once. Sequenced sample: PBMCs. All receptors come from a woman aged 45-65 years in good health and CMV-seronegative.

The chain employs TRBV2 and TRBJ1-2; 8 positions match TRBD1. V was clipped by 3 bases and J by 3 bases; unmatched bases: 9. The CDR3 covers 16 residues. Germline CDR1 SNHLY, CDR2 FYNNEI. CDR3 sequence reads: CASSDELGQGHYGYTF. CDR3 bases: TGTGCCAGCAGTGACGAACTCGGACAGGGTCACTATGGCTACACCTTC. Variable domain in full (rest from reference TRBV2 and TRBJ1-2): EPEVTQTPSHQVTQMGQEVILRCVPISNHLYFYWYRQILGQKVEFLVSFYNNEISEKSEIFDDQFSVERPDGSNFTLKIRSTKLEDSAMYFCASSDELGQGHYGYTFGSGTRLTVV.

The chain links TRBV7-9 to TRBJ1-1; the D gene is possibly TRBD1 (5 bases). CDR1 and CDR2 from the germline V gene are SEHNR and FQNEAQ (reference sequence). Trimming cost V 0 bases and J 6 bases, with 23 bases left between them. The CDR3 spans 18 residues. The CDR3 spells CASSLAFPPGDGRPEAFF. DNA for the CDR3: TGTGCCAGCAGCTTAGCGTTTCCCCCGGGGGACGGAAGACCTGAAGCTTTCTTT.

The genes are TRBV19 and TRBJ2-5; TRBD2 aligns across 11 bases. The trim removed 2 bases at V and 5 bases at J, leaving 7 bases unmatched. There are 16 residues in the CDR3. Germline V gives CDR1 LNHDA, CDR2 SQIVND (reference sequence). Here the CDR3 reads CASSISLLAGVETQYF. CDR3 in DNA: TGTGCCAGTAGTATATCCTTACTAGCGGGAGTCGAGACCCAGTACTTC. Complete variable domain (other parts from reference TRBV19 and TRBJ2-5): DGGITQSPKYLFRKEGQNVTLSCEQNLNHDAMYWYRQDPGQGLRLIYYSQIVNDFQKGDIAEGYSVSREKKESFPLTVTSAQKNPTAFYLCASSISLLAGVETQYFGPGTRLLVL.

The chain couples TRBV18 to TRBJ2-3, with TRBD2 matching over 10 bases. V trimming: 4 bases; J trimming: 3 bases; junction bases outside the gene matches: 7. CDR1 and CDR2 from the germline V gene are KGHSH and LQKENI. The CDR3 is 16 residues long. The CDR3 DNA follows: TGTGCCAGCTCACAGACCGGGACTAGCGCAACAGATACGCAGTATTTT. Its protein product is CASSQTGTSATDTQYF. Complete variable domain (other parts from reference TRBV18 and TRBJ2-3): NAGVMQNPRHLVRRRGQEARLRCSPMKGHSHVYWYRQLPEEGLKFMVYLQKENIIDESGMPKERFSAEFPKEGPSILRIQQVVRGDSAAYFCASSQTGTSATDTQYFGPGTRLTVL.

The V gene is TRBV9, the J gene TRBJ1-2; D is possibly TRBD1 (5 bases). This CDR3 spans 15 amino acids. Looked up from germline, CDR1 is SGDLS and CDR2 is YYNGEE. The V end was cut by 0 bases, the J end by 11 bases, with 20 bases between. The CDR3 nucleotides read TGTGCCAGCAGCGTAGCTTTGGTGCAGGGAGGTGGTTACACCTTC. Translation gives CASSVALVQGGGYTF.

The DNA for the CDR3 is TGTGCCAGCAGTATAACAGGGCTCTACGAGCAGTACTTC. Protein product: CASSITGLYEQYF. This rearrangement joins TRBV27 to TRBJ2-7; D may be TRBD1 (6 bases). V was clipped by 5 bases and J by 3 bases, with 11 bases between them. The CDR3 is made up of 13 amino acids. Germline V lookup: CDR1 MNHEY, CDR2 SMNVEV (reference sequence).

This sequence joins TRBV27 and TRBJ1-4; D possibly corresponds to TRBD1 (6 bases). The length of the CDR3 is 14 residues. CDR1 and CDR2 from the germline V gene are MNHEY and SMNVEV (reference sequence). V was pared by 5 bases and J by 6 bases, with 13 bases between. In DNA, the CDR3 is TGTGCCAGCAGTCCAGGGGAACCCTATGAAAAACTGTTTTTT. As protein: CASSPGEPYEKLFF.

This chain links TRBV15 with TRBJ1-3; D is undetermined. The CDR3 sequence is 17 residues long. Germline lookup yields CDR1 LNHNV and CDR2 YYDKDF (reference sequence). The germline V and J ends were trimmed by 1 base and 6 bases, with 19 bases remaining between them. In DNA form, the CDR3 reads TGTGCCACCAGCAGAGCGGGGAGGGAAGAGTTTGAAAACACCATATATTTT. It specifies CATSRAGREEFENTIYF.

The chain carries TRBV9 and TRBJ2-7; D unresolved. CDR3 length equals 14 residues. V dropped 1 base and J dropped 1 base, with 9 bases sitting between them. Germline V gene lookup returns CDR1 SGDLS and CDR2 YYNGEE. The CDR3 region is CASSVHSTSYEQYF. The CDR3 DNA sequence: TGTGCCAGCAGCGTACACAGCACGTCCTACGAGCAGTACTTC.

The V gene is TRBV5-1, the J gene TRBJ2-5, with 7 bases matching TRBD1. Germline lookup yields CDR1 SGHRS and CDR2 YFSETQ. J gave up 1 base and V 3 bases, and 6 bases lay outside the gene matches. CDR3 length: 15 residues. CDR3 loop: CASSYGQAGQETQYF. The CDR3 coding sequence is TGCGCCAGCAGCTACGGACAGGCAGGCCAAGAGACCCAGTACTTC.

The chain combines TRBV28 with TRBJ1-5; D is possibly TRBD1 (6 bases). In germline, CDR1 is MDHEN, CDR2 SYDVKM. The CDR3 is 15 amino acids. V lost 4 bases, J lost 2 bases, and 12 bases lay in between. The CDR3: CASSSVAGGNQPQHF. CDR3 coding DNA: TGTGCCAGCAGTTCTGTAGCAGGGGGCAATCAGCCCCAGCATTTT.

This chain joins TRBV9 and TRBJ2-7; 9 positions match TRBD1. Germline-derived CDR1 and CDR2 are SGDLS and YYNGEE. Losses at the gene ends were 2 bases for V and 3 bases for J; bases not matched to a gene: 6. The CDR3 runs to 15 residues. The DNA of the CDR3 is TGTGCCAGCAGCGTGACCGGGACAGGGTACTACGAGCAGTACTTC. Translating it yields CASSVTGTGYYEQYF. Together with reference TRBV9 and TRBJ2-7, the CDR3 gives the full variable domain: DSGVTQTPKHLITATGQRVTLRCSPRSGDLSVYWYQQSLDQGLQFLIQYYNGEERAKGNILERFSAQQFPDLHSELNLSSLELGDSALYFCASSVTGTGYYEQYFGPGTRLTVT.

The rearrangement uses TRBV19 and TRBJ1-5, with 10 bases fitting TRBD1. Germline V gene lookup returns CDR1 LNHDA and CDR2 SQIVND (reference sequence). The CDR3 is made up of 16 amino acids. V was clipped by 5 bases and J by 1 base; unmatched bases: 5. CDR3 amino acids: CASSLVDRGSNQPQHF. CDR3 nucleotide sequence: TGTGCCAGTAGTCTGGTGGACAGGGGGAGCAATCAGCCCCAGCATTTT.

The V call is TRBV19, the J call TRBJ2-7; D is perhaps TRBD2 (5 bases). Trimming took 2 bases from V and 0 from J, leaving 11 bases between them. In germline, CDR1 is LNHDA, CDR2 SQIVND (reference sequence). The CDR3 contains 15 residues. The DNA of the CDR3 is TGTGCCAGTAGTATAAGATTGGGGAGCTCCTACGAGCAGTACTTC. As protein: CASSIRLGSSYEQYF.

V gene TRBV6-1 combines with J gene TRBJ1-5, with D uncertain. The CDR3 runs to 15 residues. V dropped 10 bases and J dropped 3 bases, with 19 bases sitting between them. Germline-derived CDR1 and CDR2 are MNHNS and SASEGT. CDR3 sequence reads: CAIRLSGTYNQPQHF. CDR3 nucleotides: TGTGCCATCCGCTTATCGGGAACCTACAATCAGCCCCAGCATTTT.

The CDR3 protein is CASSLGTVVQGNEQYF. CDR3 bases: TGCGCCAGCAGCTTGGGGACAGTCGTCCAGGGGAACGAGCAGTACTTC. This chain links TRBV5-1 with TRBJ2-7, with a weak D call TRBD1 (6 bases). The CDR3 runs 16 residues. CDR1 and CDR2 (germline): SGHRS, YFSETQ. V lost 0 bases and J 5 bases, leaving 18 bases between the germline ends.

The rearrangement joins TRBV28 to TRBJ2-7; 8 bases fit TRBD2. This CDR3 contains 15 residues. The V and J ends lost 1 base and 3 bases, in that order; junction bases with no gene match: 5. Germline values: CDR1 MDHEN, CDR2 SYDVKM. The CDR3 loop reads CASSLSAGESYEQYF. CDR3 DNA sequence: TGTGCCAGCAGTTTATCAGCGGGAGAGAGCTACGAGCAGTACTTC.

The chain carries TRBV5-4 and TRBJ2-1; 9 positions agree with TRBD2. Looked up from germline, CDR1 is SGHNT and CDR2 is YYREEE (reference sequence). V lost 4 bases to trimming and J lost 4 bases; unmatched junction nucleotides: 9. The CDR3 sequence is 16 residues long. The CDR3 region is CASSPDLAGSYNEQFF. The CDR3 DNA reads TGTGCCAGCAGCCCCGATCTAGCGGGATCTTACAATGAGCAGTTCTTC.

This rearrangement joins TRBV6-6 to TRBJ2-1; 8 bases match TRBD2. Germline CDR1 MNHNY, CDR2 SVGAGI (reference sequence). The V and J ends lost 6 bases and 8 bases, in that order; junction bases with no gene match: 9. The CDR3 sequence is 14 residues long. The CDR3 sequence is CASSRGLEAHEQFF. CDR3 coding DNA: TGTGCCAGCAGCCGGGGACTAGAGGCTCATGAGCAGTTCTTC.

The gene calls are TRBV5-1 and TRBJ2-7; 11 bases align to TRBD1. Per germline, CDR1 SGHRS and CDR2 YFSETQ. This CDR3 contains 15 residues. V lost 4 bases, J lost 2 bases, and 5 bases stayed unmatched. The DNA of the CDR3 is TGCGCCAGCAGCCGGGACAGGGGGTTAGCCTACGAGCAGTACTTC. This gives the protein CASSRDRGLAYEQYF.

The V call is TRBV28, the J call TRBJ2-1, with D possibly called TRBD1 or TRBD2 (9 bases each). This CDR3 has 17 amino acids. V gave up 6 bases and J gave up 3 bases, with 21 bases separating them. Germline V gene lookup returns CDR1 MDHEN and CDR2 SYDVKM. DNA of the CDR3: TGTGCCAGCAGAAGGACAGGGGTAGCGGGGGTCTACAATGAGCAGTTCTTC. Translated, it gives CASRRTGVAGVYNEQFF.

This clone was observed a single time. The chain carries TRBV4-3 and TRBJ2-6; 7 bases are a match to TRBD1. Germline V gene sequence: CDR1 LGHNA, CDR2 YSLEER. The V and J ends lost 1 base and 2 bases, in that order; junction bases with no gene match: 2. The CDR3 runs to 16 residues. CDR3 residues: CASSQAGGTGANVLTF. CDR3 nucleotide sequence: TGCGCCAGCAGCCAAGCAGGGGGAACTGGGGCCAACGTCCTGACTTTC.

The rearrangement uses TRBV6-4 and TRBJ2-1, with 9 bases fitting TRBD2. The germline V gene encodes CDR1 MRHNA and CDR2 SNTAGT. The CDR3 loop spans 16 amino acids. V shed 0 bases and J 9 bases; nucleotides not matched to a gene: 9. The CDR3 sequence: CASSDSGSGRFSEQFF. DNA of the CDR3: TGTGCCAGCAGTGACTCGGGGAGCGGGAGGTTCAGTGAGCAGTTCTTC.

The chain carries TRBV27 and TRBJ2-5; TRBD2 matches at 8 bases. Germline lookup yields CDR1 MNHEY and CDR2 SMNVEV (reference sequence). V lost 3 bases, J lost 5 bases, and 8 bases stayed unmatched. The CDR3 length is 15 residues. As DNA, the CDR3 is TGTGCCAGCAGTTTGGTGCGGGAGGAGGTGGAGACCCAGTACTTC. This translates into CASSLVREEVETQYF.

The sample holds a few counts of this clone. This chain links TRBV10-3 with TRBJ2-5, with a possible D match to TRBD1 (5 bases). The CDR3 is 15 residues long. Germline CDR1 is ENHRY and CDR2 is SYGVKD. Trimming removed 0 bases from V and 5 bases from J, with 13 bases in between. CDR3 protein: CAISESGVGDETQYF. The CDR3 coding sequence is TGTGCCATCAGTGAGTCGGGTGTAGGGGATGAGACCCAGTACTTC.